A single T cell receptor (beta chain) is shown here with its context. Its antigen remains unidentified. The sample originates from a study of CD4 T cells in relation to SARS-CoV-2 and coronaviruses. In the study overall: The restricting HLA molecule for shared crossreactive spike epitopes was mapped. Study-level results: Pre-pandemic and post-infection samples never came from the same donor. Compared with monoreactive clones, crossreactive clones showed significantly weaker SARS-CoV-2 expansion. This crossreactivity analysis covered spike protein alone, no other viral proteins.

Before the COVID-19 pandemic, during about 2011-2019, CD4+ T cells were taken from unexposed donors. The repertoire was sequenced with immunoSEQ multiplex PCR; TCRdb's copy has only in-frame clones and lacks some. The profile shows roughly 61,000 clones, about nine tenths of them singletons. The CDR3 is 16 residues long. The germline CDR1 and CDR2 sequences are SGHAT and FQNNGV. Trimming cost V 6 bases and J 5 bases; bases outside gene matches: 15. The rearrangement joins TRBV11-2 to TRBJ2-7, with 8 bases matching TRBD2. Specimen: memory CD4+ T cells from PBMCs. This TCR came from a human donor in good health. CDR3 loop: CASRAAGGAGVNEQYF. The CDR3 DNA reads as TGTGCCAGCAGAGCCGCCGGAGGAGCGGGAGTTAACGAGCAGTACTTC.